This passage covers 21 T cell receptor beta chains from one sample sequenced in a study of Ad26.COV2.S vaccination and SARS-CoV-2 variants. The treatment was: roughly 19 received Ad26.COV2.S at low or high dose, single or two shots; five or six received placebo; per-sample allocation not given. Vaccine and placebo recipients were sampled on day 63 after the first injection. The assay was immunoSEQ multiplex PCR, and TCRdb's table has in-frame clones only and misses some. The sample records around 300,000 clones, around 89% being singletons. This material consisted of peripheral blood, taken in a trial of Ad26.COV2.S vaccine versus placebo. The source is a person aged 18-60 years who received the Ad26.COV2.S COVID-19 vaccine or a placebo.

This chain uses TRBV7-8 with TRBJ2-7; possible D gene TRBD1, 5 bases. Germline assignment: CDR1 SGHVS and CDR2 FQNEAQ. Trimming shortened V by 1 base and J by 3 bases, and 7 bases separated the two germline ends. The CDR3 loop spans 13 amino acids. CDR3 nucleotide sequence: TGTGCCAGCAGCTTAGATACAGGCTACGAGCAGTACTTC. This encodes CASSLDTGYEQYF.

The chain uses TRBV19 and TRBJ2-1; TRBD1 aligns across 10 bases. The length of the CDR3 is 14 residues. Unmatched junction bases numbered 8, after V lost 8 bases and J lost 7 bases. CDR1 and CDR2 from the germline V gene are LNHDA and SQIVND (reference sequence). CDR3 amino acids: CASSDRGYFNEQFF. CDR3 sequence (DNA): TGTGCCAGTTCGGACAGGGGGTATTTTAATGAGCAGTTCTTC.

The chain recombines TRBV18 with TRBJ1-1; D call uncertain. Between the trimmed V and J ends, which lost 1 base and 4 bases, there was a span of 10 bases. This CDR3 region has 14 residues. Germline V CDR1 and CDR2: KGHSH, LQKENI. The CDR3 loop is CASSPQGKGTEAFF. The CDR3 DNA follows: TGTGCCAGCTCACCACAGGGAAAAGGCACTGAAGCTTTCTTT.

V usage is TRBV19 and J usage is TRBJ2-1, with 13 bases fitting TRBD2. The CDR3 length is 19 residues. V was pared by 9 bases and J by 2 bases, with 16 bases of the junction left unmatched. CDR1 is LNHDA, CDR2 SQIVND, per germline (reference sequence). Here the CDR3 reads CARPPRYRGTSGTYNEQFF. CDR3 DNA sequence: TGTGCCAGACCACCCAGGTACAGGGGGACTAGCGGGACCTACAATGAGCAGTTCTTC.

The V gene is TRBV19, the J gene TRBJ2-2, with D possibly being TRBD2 (6 bases). V gave up 2 bases and J gave up 2 bases, with 12 bases separating them. CDR1 and CDR2 (germline): LNHDA, SQIVND (reference sequence). The CDR3 loop spans 16 amino acids. CDR3 sequence (DNA): TGTGCCAGTAGTATATTTGGGGCGGGAAACACCGGGGAGCTGTTTTTT. It encodes CASSIFGAGNTGELFF.

This chain uses TRBV5-6 with TRBJ1-5; TRBD1 is a possible D gene (5 bases). The CDR3 length is 16 residues. V shed 1 base and J shed 3 bases, with 14 bases lying between them. The germline V gene encodes CDR1 SGHDT and CDR2 YYEEEE. CDR3 sequence (DNA): TGTGCCAGCAGCTTGCAGGGATTGGGTGACAATCAGCCCCAGCATTTT. Its translation is CASSLQGLGDNQPQHF.

V and J are TRBV5-1 and TRBJ2-7; D call uncertain. V was pared by 1 base and J by 3 bases, with 5 bases between. CDR1 is SGHRS and CDR2 is YFSETQ in the germline V gene. The CDR3 has 12 residues. Here the CDR3 DNA reads TGCGCCAGCAGCTTGTCAAGCTACGAGCAGTACTTC. This gives the protein CASSLSSYEQYF. Combining the CDR3 with reference TRBV5-1 and TRBJ2-7 gives the whole variable domain KAGVTQTPRYLIKTRGQQVTLSCSPISGHRSVSWYQQTPGQGLQFLFEYFSETQRNKGNFPGRFSGRQFSNSRSEMNVSTLELGDSALYLCASSLSSYEQYFGPGTRLTVT.

In DNA form, the CDR3 reads TGTGCCAGCAGTGACCCACAGGACAGGGGCTATAGCAATCAGCCCCAGCATTTT. Its translation: CASSDPQDRGYSNQPQHF. The genes are TRBV6-1 and TRBJ1-5, with 9 bases that match TRBD1. Germline V CDR1 and CDR2: MNHNS, SASEGT. Trimming took 3 bases from V and 0 from J; bases not matched to a gene: 9. The CDR3 consists of 18 residues.

The chain carries TRBV29-1 and TRBJ2-5; D ambiguous. The germline V gene encodes CDR1 SQVTM and CDR2 ANQGSEA. The V end was cut by 7 bases, the J end by 0 bases, with 9 bases between. The CDR3 is 12 amino acids. CDR3 sequence (DNA): TGCAGCGGTTACAGTAACCAAGAGACCCAGTACTTC. Amino acid sequence: CSGYSNQETQYF. The entire variable domain, with the rest obtained from reference TRBV29-1 and TRBJ2-5, is as follows: SAVISQKPSRDICQRGTSLTIQCQVDSQVTMMFWYRQQPGQSLTLIATANQGSEATYESGFVIDKFPISRPNLTFSTLTVSNMSPEDSSIYLCSGYSNQETQYFGPGTRLLVL.

This clone was seen a few times. The J gene is TRBJ1-2, the V gene TRBV6-5; 9 bases map to TRBD1. From germline, CDR1 is MNHEY and CDR2 SVGAGI. Germline trimming cut 5 bases from V and 4 bases from J; bases unmatched to any gene: 2. CDR3 length: 13 residues. The CDR3 bases are TGTGCCAGCAGTCGGACAGGGGTCTATGGCTACACCTTC. This translates into CASSRTGVYGYTF.

The chain combines TRBV28 with TRBJ2-7; D possibly corresponds to TRBD1 (6 bases). The CDR3 extends over 13 amino acids. Trimming removed 8 bases from V and 4 bases from J, with 15 bases in between. The germline V gene has CDR1 MDHEN and CDR2 SYDVKM. The CDR3 region has the DNA TGTGCCAGCCGCCGGGACAAACCTTACGAGCAGTACTTC. As protein: CASRRDKPYEQYF.

The V call is TRBV14, the J call TRBJ2-3, with TRBD2 as a possible D gene (6 bases). The CDR3 runs 16 residues. CDR1 is SGHDN and CDR2 is FVKESK in the germline V gene. V lost 1 base and J lost 5, with 16 bases in between. Here the CDR3 reads CASSQAAGTSKDTQYF. For the CDR3, the DNA is TGTGCCAGCAGCCAAGCTGCCGGGACTTCCAAAGATACGCAGTATTTT. Together with reference TRBV14 and TRBJ2-3, the CDR3 gives the full variable domain: EAGVTQFPSHSVIEKGQTVTLRCDPISGHDNLYWYRRVMGKEIKFLLHFVKESKQDESGMPNNRFLAERTGGTYSTLKVQPAELEDSGVYFCASSQAAGTSKDTQYFGPGTRLTVL.

The genes are TRBV5-1 and TRBJ2-3; tentatively, D is TRBD1 (6 bases). The V end lost 0 bases, the J end lost 0 bases, and 14 bases lay between the germline ends. Germline CDR1 SGHRS, CDR2 YFSETQ. There are 17 residues in the CDR3. Written as DNA, the CDR3 is TGCGCCAGCAGCTTGGTTCGGACAGCGGATAGCACAGATACGCAGTATTTT. Encoded protein: CASSLVRTADSTDTQYF.

V usage is TRBV7-9 and J usage is TRBJ1-5; the D is unclear. With 4 bases removed from V and 6 bases from J, the gap between germline ends came to 7 bases. The CDR3 length is 12 residues. Per the germline V gene, CDR1 is SEHNR and CDR2 is FQNEAQ (reference sequence). The CDR3 region is CASSSSGQPQHF. In DNA form, the CDR3 reads TGTGCCAGCAGCTCCTCGGGTCAGCCCCAGCATTTT.

This clone has a handful of counts. This chain uses TRBV5-1 with TRBJ1-1; no definite D call. The CDR3 spans 14 residues. V gave up 7 bases and J gave up 7 bases, with 20 bases separating them. Germline V gene sequence: CDR1 SGHRS, CDR2 YFSETQ. The CDR3 DNA reads TGCGCCAGCTCACGGACCGCTGATTCCCGTGAAGCTTTCTTT. Translated: CASSRTADSREAFF. Full variable domain (outside the CDR3, taken from reference TRBV5-1 and TRBJ1-1): KAGVTQTPRYLIKTRGQQVTLSCSPISGHRSVSWYQQTPGQGLQFLFEYFSETQRNKGNFPGRFSGRQFSNSRSEMNVSTLELGDSALYLCASSRTADSREAFFGQGTRLTVV.

The gene calls are TRBV3-1 (or the pseudogene TRBV3-2) and TRBJ2-3; no firm D call. Trimming removed 4 bases from V and 1 base from J, with 9 bases in between. The CDR3 loop spans 14 amino acids. CDR1 is LGHDT and CDR2 is YNNKEL in the germline V gene (reference sequence). The CDR3 sequence: CASSLDAGTDTQYF. In DNA form, the CDR3 reads TGTGCCAGCAGCCTAGACGCAGGCACAGATACGCAGTATTTT.

The chain employs TRBV3-1 (or the pseudogene TRBV3-2) and TRBJ2-7, with 8 bases aligning to TRBD2. Germline lookup yields CDR1 LGHDT and CDR2 YNNKEL (reference sequence). Unmatched junction bases numbered 5, after V lost 4 bases and J lost 3 bases. The CDR3 extends over 14 amino acids. CDR3 amino acids: CASSRGGLGYEQYF. The CDR3 DNA reads TGTGCCAGCAGCCGGGGGGGACTAGGCTACGAGCAGTACTTC.

The rearrangement links TRBV11-2 to TRBJ2-7; D uncertain. The CDR3 runs to 14 residues. CDR1 is SGHAT, CDR2 FQNNGV, per germline. V lost 1 base and J lost 3, with 10 bases in between. CDR3 protein: CASSLANTDYEQYF. DNA for the CDR3: TGTGCCAGCAGCTTAGCCAACACAGACTACGAGCAGTACTTC.

The rearrangement uses TRBV6-5 and TRBJ2-2, with TRBD1 as a possible D gene (6 bases). The germline V gene has CDR1 MNHEY and CDR2 SVGAGI. The V end lost 7 bases, the J end lost 4 bases, and 13 bases lay between the germline ends. The CDR3 has 14 amino acids. CDR3: CASTAGVSTGELFF. The CDR3 DNA sequence: TGTGCCAGCACCGCAGGGGTTAGCACCGGGGAGCTGTTTTTT.

Remarks on this clone: The junction and the germline gene differ at one end; a read error may be behind it. The rearrangement links TRBV28 to TRBJ2-1; D is possibly TRBD2 (6 bases). Germline CDR1 is MDHEN and CDR2 is SYDVKM. The CDR3 is 10 amino acids. CDR3 residues: CASNGGRRIF. DNA for the CDR3: TGTGCCAGCAATGGGGGGAGAAGGATCTTC.

This clone was detected once. The sample holds other DNA sequences that translate to the same CDR3. This chain joins TRBV12-3 or TRBV12-4 and TRBJ2-5; D uncertain. This CDR3 is 12 amino acids long. V lost 1 base and J 5 bases, leaving 5 bases between the germline ends. The CDR3 spells CASSLVQETQYF. CDR3 DNA: TGTGCCAGCAGTTTAGTGCAGGAGACCCAGTACTTC.